One and the same sample provided the 11 T cell receptor beta chains below, sequenced in a study of shared clonotypes between healthy human individuals. In the naive CD8 group, cells lacked CD45RO and were positively selected for CCR7, so terminally differentiated effector memory CD45RA+ cells were left out. Sequencing was performed with immunoSEQ multiplex PCR; in TCRdb, only in-frame clones are kept and a portion is missing. Of approximately 2,000,000 clones in the sample, 80% to 95% were seen once. Sequencing input: naive CD8+ T cells from PBMCs. The receptors were gathered from a man in his late teens or twenties in good health. Some clones in this sample may be carry-over from other donors' samples.

The gene calls are TRBV19 and TRBJ1-1, with 7 positions matching TRBD1. The germline V gene encodes CDR1 LNHDA and CDR2 SQIVND (reference sequence). V lost 8 bases and J lost 4; bases outside the gene matches: 4. This CDR3 has 12 amino acids. The CDR3 protein is CASLQGFTEAFF. Here the CDR3 DNA reads TGTGCCAGTCTACAGGGGTTCACTGAAGCTTTCTTT.

The chain uses TRBV19 and TRBJ1-2, with a tentative D call TRBD1 (6 bases). The germline gives CDR1 LNHDA, CDR2 SQIVND (reference sequence). The V end was cut by 3 bases, the J end by 3 bases, with 11 bases between. The CDR3 runs 14 residues. CDR3 DNA: TGTGCCAGTAGTATCGGGGGGGGCTACTATGGCTACACCTTC. Translating it yields CASSIGGGYYGYTF.

The rearrangement uses TRBV28 and TRBJ1-4, with D perhaps TRBD1 (5 bases). There are 15 residues in the CDR3. Germline loops: CDR1 MDHEN, CDR2 SYDVKM. Trimming cost V 8 bases and J 4 bases, with 17 bases left between them. The CDR3 protein is CASFRGPRDNEKLFF. Here the CDR3 DNA reads TGTGCCAGCTTCCGGGGACCCCGGGATAATGAAAAACTGTTTTTT.

This chain uses TRBV28 with TRBJ1-5; the D gene is possibly TRBD1 (6 bases). Trimming removed 5 bases from V and 7 bases from J, with 15 bases in between. CDR3 length: 14 amino acids. The germline gives CDR1 MDHEN, CDR2 SYDVKM. DNA for the CDR3: TGTGCCAGCAGTGTGGACAGCAGTACCCAGCCCCAGCATTTT. Its translation: CASSVDSSTQPQHF.

Note on this clone: The same CDR3 can be traced to other DNA sequences in this sample. The chain has TRBV7-9 and TRBJ1-2; 9 bases agree with TRBD1. Losses at the gene ends were 1 base for V and 0 bases for J; bases not matched to a gene: 3. The germline CDR1 and CDR2 sequences are SEHNR and FQNEAQ (reference sequence). CDR3 length: 16 residues. The CDR3 region is CASSLGGQGPNYGYTF. CDR3 nucleotide sequence: TGTGCCAGCAGCTTAGGCGGACAGGGGCCTAACTATGGCTACACCTTC.

This sequence joins TRBV7-9 and TRBJ2-7; D is possibly TRBD1 (5 bases). The CDR3 loop spans 16 amino acids. Germline CDR1 is SEHNR and CDR2 is FQNEAQ (reference sequence). V gave up 5 bases and J gave up 6 bases, with 23 bases separating them. The CDR3 nucleotides are TGTGCCAGCAGCCCGAGTGTTTCAGGGATTTACCTCGAGCAGTACTTC. It yields the protein CASSPSVSGIYLEQYF.

The chain employs TRBV27 and TRBJ2-7, with D possibly TRBD1 on 6 matching bases. V lost 4 bases and J lost 5, with 21 bases in between. Germline V gene sequence: CDR1 MNHEY, CDR2 SMNVEV (reference sequence). CDR3 length equals 16 residues. CDR3 nucleotide sequence: TGTGCCAGCAGTTCGTCTATAACAGGGAAGGGTAACGAGCAGTACTTC. Translation: CASSSSITGKGNEQYF.

The chain employs TRBV5-1 and TRBJ2-7, with D uncertain. Per the germline V gene, CDR1 is SGHRS and CDR2 is YFSETQ. The CDR3 consists of 13 residues. Trimming took off 0 bases at V and 3 bases at J, with 7 bases between the two ends. CDR3 DNA sequence: TGCGCCAGCAGCTTGGGGATGAACTACGAGCAGTACTTC. Residues: CASSLGMNYEQYF. The complete variable domain, with remaining parts taken from reference TRBV5-1 and TRBJ2-7, reads KAGVTQTPRYLIKTRGQQVTLSCSPISGHRSVSWYQQTPGQGLQFLFEYFSETQRNKGNFPGRFSGRQFSNSRSEMNVSTLELGDSALYLCASSLGMNYEQYFGPGTRLTVT.

The J gene is TRBJ2-1, the V gene TRBV7-9, with D maybe TRBD2 (5 bases). V was clipped by 6 bases and J by 4 bases, with 16 bases between them. The CDR3 runs 15 residues. Germline V CDR1 and CDR2: SEHNR, FQNEAQ (reference sequence). In DNA, the CDR3 is TGTGCCAGCAGACATGGCGGGTCATCTTACAATGAGCAGTTCTTC. Its protein is CASRHGGSSYNEQFF.

The chain uses TRBV27 and TRBJ2-1; TRBD2 matches at 12 bases. After removal of 5 bases from V and 8 bases from J, the junction contained 4 bases not matched to a gene. The length of the CDR3 is 14 residues. Germline lookup yields CDR1 MNHEY and CDR2 SMNVEV (reference sequence). CDR3 region: CASSMTSGSDEQFF. CDR3 in DNA: TGTGCCAGCAGTATGACTAGCGGGAGCGATGAGCAGTTCTTC.

This chain links TRBV7-6 with TRBJ1-1; D is ambiguous. CDR1 SGHVS and CDR2 FNYEAQ come from the germline V gene. The germline V and J ends were trimmed by 2 bases and 5 bases, with 9 bases remaining between them. The CDR3 loop spans 13 amino acids. CDR3 nucleotides: TGTGCCAGCAGCTTAAGGGATGGGACTGAAGCTTTCTTT. It is translated as CASSLRDGTEAFF.